The next 31 T cell receptor beta chains were all read from a single sample in a study of response to subunit inactivated influenza vaccine. TCRdb fed the RT-PCR reads into MiXCR, producing one record per CDR3 protein. Of about 570,000 distinct CDR3 sequences listed, 10% to 12% are singletons. These sequences were also reported in another study, on T cells expressing NK-cell markers. Per that paper: Making the TCR beta cDNA relied on 5'RACE template switching with UMIs.

This specimen consisted of PBMCs from blood, obtained on the day of vaccination. The receptors derive from a man aged 50-60 years who received an inactivated influenza vaccine.

The rearrangement links TRBV7-2 to TRBJ2-2; D is ambiguous. Trimming removed 3 bases from V and 1 base from J, with 9 bases in between. Germline V lookup: CDR1 SGHTA, CDR2 FQGNSA. CDR3 length equals 15 residues. The CDR3 nucleotides read TGTGCCAGCAGCTTTGTGGTGGTGAACACCGGGGAGCTGTTTTTT. This gives the protein CASSFVVVNTGELFF.

The chain joins TRBV11-2 to TRBJ2-3, with 11 bases matching TRBD2. This CDR3 region has 18 residues. V trimming: 2 bases; J trimming: 4 bases; junction bases outside the gene matches: 11. Germline V CDR1 and CDR2: SGHAT, FQNNGV. The CDR3, as DNA: TGTGCCAGCAGCTTAATCTTACTAGCGGGGGCCGGGGCAGATACGCAGTATTTT. Amino acids: CASSLILLAGAGADTQYF.

This clonotype was observed a single time. The chain recombines TRBV20-1 with TRBJ2-1, with 9 bases fitting TRBD2. This CDR3 is built from 15 residues. Germline CDR1 is DFQATT and CDR2 is SNEGSKA (reference sequence). With V trimmed by 1 base and J by 10 bases, 11 bases remained unmatched. The CDR3 reads CSARAWRGGSREQFF. In DNA, the CDR3 is TGCAGTGCTAGAGCTTGGCGGGGGGGCTCTAGAGAGCAGTTCTTC.

This clonotype appeared many times. The J gene is TRBJ2-1, the V gene TRBV20-1; perhaps TRBD2 as D (6 bases). The CDR3 runs to 10 residues. The germline gives CDR1 DFQATT, CDR2 SNEGSKA (reference sequence). Trimming left V 3 bases short and J 14 bases short, with 11 bases between. Here the CDR3 reads CSARRGLEFF. The CDR3 DNA sequence: TGCAGTGCTAGGAGGGGACTGGAGTTCTTC.

V usage is TRBV20-1 and J usage is TRBJ2-3; TRBD1 might be the D (5 bases). The CDR3 is 14 amino acids. CDR1 and CDR2 (germline): DFQATT, SNEGSKA (reference sequence). V shed 2 bases and J shed 5 bases, with 14 bases lying between them. The CDR3 here is CSARSPLQGDTQYF. The CDR3, as DNA: TGCAGTGCTAGATCACCCCTCCAGGGAGATACGCAGTATTTT.

This clonotype was counted only a few times. The chain carries TRBV29-1 and TRBJ2-7, with D maybe TRBD1 (5 bases). Trimming took off 4 bases at V and 0 bases at J, with 10 bases between the two ends. The CDR3 extends over 13 amino acids. The germline V gene encodes CDR1 SQVTM and CDR2 ANQGSEA. The CDR3 DNA reads as TGCAGCGTTGCGGGCAGGGCCTCCTACGAGCAGTACTTC. The encoded protein is CSVAGRASYEQYF.

This clonotype was found many times. The chain is built from TRBV7-7 and TRBJ2-3; D perhaps matches TRBD2 (5 bases). This CDR3 is built from 13 residues. In germline, CDR1 is SSHAT, CDR2 FNYEAQ (reference sequence). V gave up 3 bases and J gave up 6 bases, with 10 bases separating them. The CDR3 spells CASSFGEGDTQYF. CDR3 nucleotides: TGTGCCAGCAGCTTCGGGGAAGGGGATACGCAGTATTTT.

This clonotype was seen repeatedly, ten times or more. The CDR3, as DNA: TGTGCCACCAGCAGACCCGGTTACTACGAGCAGTACTTC. The encoded protein is CATSRPGYYEQYF. The chain is built from TRBV15 and TRBJ2-7; D unresolved. The ends were cut back, 2 bases at V and 3 bases at J, with 8 bases in the middle. The CDR3 is made up of 13 amino acids. Germline CDR1 LNHNV, CDR2 YYDKDF (reference sequence).

In its sample, this clonotype was seen many times. This chain joins TRBV29-1 and TRBJ2-3; 14 nucleotides match TRBD2. The V segment lost 6 bases and the J segment 4 bases; nucleotides outside the gene matches: 12. Germline V gene sequence: CDR1 SQVTM, CDR2 ANQGSEA. This CDR3 region has 17 residues. The CDR3 sequence: CSVWMRTSGRWADTQYF. The DNA of the CDR3 is TGCAGCGTATGGATGAGGACTAGCGGGAGGTGGGCAGATACGCAGTATTTT.

This clonotype came up a few times. The chain is built from TRBV20-1 and TRBJ2-2; TRBD1 aligns across 12 bases. The CDR3 covers 17 residues. Germline values: CDR1 DFQATT, CDR2 SNEGSKA (reference sequence). J gave up 6 bases and V 0 bases, and 8 bases lay outside the gene matches. The DNA for the CDR3 is TGCAGTGCTAGAGATCGCCGGGACAGGGGGCGATCCGGGGAGCTGTTTTTT. Its protein is CSARDRRDRGRSGELFF.

The rearrangement uses TRBV10-3 and TRBJ2-1, with TRBD2 matching over 11 bases. Germline CDR1 and CDR2: ENHRY and SYGVKD. The CDR3 covers 15 residues. With V trimmed by 3 bases and J by 7 bases, 5 bases remained unmatched. The CDR3 nucleotides are TGTGCCATCAGTGACGGGCTAGCGGGGGGAAATGAGCAGTTCTTC. Its protein is CAISDGLAGGNEQFF.

This clonotype appeared a few times. J is TRBJ2-2 and V is TRBV6-2 or TRBV6-3, with D tentatively TRBD2 (5 bases). This CDR3 region has 17 residues. V dropped 6 bases and J dropped 6 bases, with 23 bases sitting between them. Germline V CDR1 and CDR2: MNHEY, SVGEGT. The CDR3 loop reads CASRTRTERSFAGELFF. The CDR3 coding sequence is TGTGCCAGCAGAACGAGGACTGAGCGGTCGTTTGCCGGGGAGCTGTTTTTT.

This clonotype was observed a handful of times. The rearrangement links TRBV20-1 to TRBJ2-7, with D tentatively TRBD1 (6 bases). Germline loops: CDR1 DFQATT, CDR2 SNEGSKA (reference sequence). CDR3 length equals 14 residues. The V end was cut by 0 bases, the J end by 6 bases, with 15 bases between. Here the CDR3 reads CSARDQGQTREQYF. For the CDR3, the DNA is TGCAGTGCTAGAGATCAGGGGCAGACTCGCGAGCAGTACTTC.

In its sample, this clonotype was seen a few times. The V gene is TRBV5-1, the J gene TRBJ2-5; perhaps D is TRBD1 or TRBD2 (5 bases each). V shed 4 bases and J shed 4 bases, with 14 bases lying between them. There are 14 residues in the CDR3. CDR1 is SGHRS and CDR2 is YFSETQ in the germline V gene. The CDR3 DNA is TGCGCCAGCAGCGTCCAGGGACGGGGAGAGACCCAGTACTTC. Encoded protein: CASSVQGRGETQYF.

Ten or more counts support this clonotype. V is TRBV20-1 and J is TRBJ2-7; no firm D call. The CDR3 runs to 16 residues. CDR1 is DFQATT and CDR2 is SNEGSKA in the germline V gene (reference sequence). Trimming took 3 bases from V and 4 from J, leaving 22 bases between them. CDR3 amino acids: CSASKNLGIKTYEQYF. The CDR3 region has the DNA TGCAGTGCTAGTAAGAATCTCGGCATTAAGACTTACGAGCAGTACTTC.

The sample holds a few counts of this clonotype. The chain employs TRBV12-3 or TRBV12-4 and TRBJ2-1; D is unclear. V lost 5 bases and J lost 12, with 17 bases in between. The CDR3 contains 13 residues. The CDR3 loop is CASSPPGPHGQFF. Here the CDR3 DNA reads TGTGCCAGCAGTCCCCCCGGACCACACGGGCAGTTCTTC.

The rearrangement joins TRBV11-2 to TRBJ2-1; 7 positions match TRBD2. V was pared by 3 bases and J by 2 bases, with 13 bases of the junction left unmatched. Germline values: CDR1 SGHAT, CDR2 FQNNGV. This CDR3 is built from 18 residues. CDR3 loop: CASSLLVWEGPPYNEQFF. In nucleotides, the CDR3 is TGTGCCAGCAGCTTGTTGGTGTGGGAGGGCCCTCCCTACAATGAGCAGTTCTTC.

Only one count was recorded for this clonotype. V and J are TRBV20-1 and TRBJ1-1; no clear D gene. The CDR3 has 11 residues. Per the germline V gene, CDR1 is DFQATT and CDR2 is SNEGSKA (reference sequence). CDR3 bases: TGCAGCCTCTTCCGAGGAGCTGAAGCTTTCTTT. Amino acid sequence: CSLFRGAEAFF.

The chain uses TRBV19 and TRBJ1-2; possible D gene TRBD1, 6 bases. Germline V CDR1 and CDR2: LNHDA, SQIVND (reference sequence). Deletions cut 9 bases from V and 8 bases from J, with 13 bases between. This CDR3 contains 11 residues. For the CDR3, the DNA is TGTGCCAGCGCCGGGGGGGGCGGCTACACCTTC. Its translation is CASAGGGGYTF.

CDR3 protein: CASSYSGTPPETQYF. As DNA, the CDR3 is TGTGCCAGCAGTTACTCGGGGACACCCCCAGAGACCCAGTACTTC. This chain links TRBV6-2 or TRBV6-3 with TRBJ2-5; D is perhaps TRBD1 (6 bases). This CDR3 has 15 residues. V lost 0 bases and J lost 4, with 12 bases in between. From germline, CDR1 is MNHEY and CDR2 SVGEGT.

The rearrangement links TRBV9 to TRBJ2-7; tentative D call: TRBD1 (5 bases). Germline loops: CDR1 SGDLS, CDR2 YYNGEE. The germline V and J ends were trimmed by 0 bases and 3 bases, with 16 bases remaining between them. This CDR3 contains 16 residues. Here the CDR3 reads CASSVDQGSSYYEQYF. As DNA, the CDR3 is TGTGCCAGCAGCGTAGATCAGGGCTCGAGTTACTACGAGCAGTACTTC.

The chain couples TRBV6-2 or TRBV6-3 to TRBJ2-1, with 10 positions matching TRBD2. CDR1 and CDR2 (germline): MNHEY, SVGEGT. The length of the CDR3 is 18 residues. V lost 3 bases to trimming and J lost 0 bases; unmatched junction nucleotides: 8. CDR3 DNA: TGTGCCAGCAGTTATCCTAGCGGGGGATCGACCTCCTACAATGAGCAGTTCTTC. Translating gives CASSYPSGGSTSYNEQFF.

The genes are TRBV20-1 and TRBJ2-3; weak D call: TRBD1 (6 bases). In germline, CDR1 is DFQATT, CDR2 SNEGSKA (reference sequence). Deletions cut 0 bases from V and 4 bases from J, with 20 bases between. CDR3 length equals 17 residues. The CDR3 reads CSARERLRDNPADTQYF. CDR3 DNA: TGCAGTGCTAGAGAGAGACTCAGGGACAACCCGGCAGATACGCAGTATTTT.

This clonotype was found a few times. This chain uses TRBV20-1 with TRBJ2-7, with a tentative D call TRBD1 (6 bases). The CDR3 contains 14 residues. Trimming left V 6 bases short and J 0 bases short, with 15 bases between. Germline CDR1 is DFQATT and CDR2 is SNEGSKA (reference sequence). The CDR3 protein is CSANDRKLSYEQYF. CDR3 bases: TGCAGTGCAAACGACAGGAAACTCTCCTACGAGCAGTACTTC.

The V call is TRBV5-1, the J call TRBJ2-3; no definite D call. Trimming took 0 bases from V and 2 from J, leaving 7 bases between them. Germline CDR1 and CDR2: SGHRS and YFSETQ. The CDR3 consists of 14 residues. The CDR3 DNA sequence: TGCGCCAGCAGCTTGGCCTTTATCACAGATACGCAGTATTTT. Translating it yields CASSLAFITDTQYF.

DNA for the CDR3: TGCGCCAGCAGCTTGAGACAGGGGACGGGGGCATACAATGAGCAGTTCTTC. Amino acid sequence: CASSLRQGTGAYNEQFF. V is TRBV5-1 and J is TRBJ2-1; 8 bases line up with TRBD1. The ends lost 1 base at V and 4 bases at J; junction bases unmatched: 10. The CDR3 has 17 residues. The V gene's germline CDR1 is SGHRS and CDR2 YFSETQ.

CDR3 amino acids: CASSLFGPEKLFF. CDR3 nucleotide sequence: TGTGCCAGCAGTTTGTTCGGACCAGAAAAACTGTTTTTT. The chain uses TRBV12-3 or TRBV12-4 and TRBJ1-4; D is ambiguous. V was clipped by 3 bases and J by 8 bases, with 10 bases between them. This CDR3 contains 13 residues.

The table lists this clonotype with a few counts. The chain has TRBV11-2 and TRBJ2-7; D gene uncertain. Germline CDR1 reads SGHAT; CDR2 reads FQNNGV. Trimming removed 3 bases at V and 3 bases at J, with 18 bases between. There are 16 residues in the CDR3. The CDR3 loop reads CASSFGSSSRLYEQYF. The CDR3 DNA sequence: TGTGCCAGCAGCTTTGGATCAAGTAGTAGGCTCTACGAGCAGTACTTC.

The chain employs TRBV5-5 and TRBJ2-2, with 14 bases fitting TRBD2. This CDR3 has 16 amino acids. The germline CDR1 and CDR2 sequences are SGHKS and YYEKEE (reference sequence). V was pared by 4 bases and J by 4 bases, with 3 bases of the junction left unmatched. The DNA of the CDR3 is TGTGCCAGCAGCCCGGGACTAGCGGGGGCCACCGGGGAGCTGTTTTTT. Amino acids: CASSPGLAGATGELFF. Using reference TRBV5-5 and TRBJ2-2 for the parts outside the CDR3, the full variable domain is DAGVTQSPTHLIKTRGQQVTLRCSPISGHKSVSWYQQVLGQGPQFIFQYYEKEERGRGNFPDRFSARQFPNYSSELNVNALLLGDSALYLCASSPGLAGATGELFFGEGSRLTVL.

The CDR3 region is CASSSPGVGTTTGELFF. The DNA of the CDR3 is TGTGCCAGCAGCTCCCCTGGGGTCGGGACTACCACCGGGGAGCTGTTTTTT. This chain uses TRBV7-8 with TRBJ2-2, with 7 nucleotides matching TRBD2. V shed 4 bases and J 4 bases; nucleotides not matched to a gene: 12. CDR3 length equals 17 residues. From germline, CDR1 is SGHVS and CDR2 FQNEAQ.

The chain employs TRBV14 and TRBJ2-2, with D unresolved. This CDR3 region has 13 residues. Germline CDR1 SGHDN, CDR2 FVKESK. The V end was cut by 4 bases, the J end by 6 bases, with 9 bases between. The CDR3 reads CASSRSRPGELFF. CDR3 nucleotide sequence: TGTGCCAGCAGCCGGTCGAGACCCGGGGAGCTGTTTTTT.